This T cell receptor beta chain was captured by sequencing in a study of cytomegalovirus exposure and HLA in healthy donors. With regard to this clone: No antigen is known for it.

The PCR made use of 60 Vbeta and 13 Jbeta primers. Data came from immunoSEQ multiplex PCR; TCRdb stores just in-frame clones and leaves some out. There are more than 95,000 clones in the sample; 60% to 75% occur only once, and 2.5% to 3.5% lies in the top ten. This CDR3 contains 16 residues. V was pared by 4 bases and J by 3 bases, with 15 bases between. Germline V CDR1 and CDR2: LGHNA, YNFKEQ. Study-level findings and limits: As immune exposure information, only CMV serostatus was available.

The V call is TRBV4-2, the J call TRBJ2-2; tentative D call: TRBD2 (7 bases). The specimen sequenced was PBMCs. The clonotype originates from a female donor in good health and CMV-seropositive. The CDR3 loop is CASSREAGAYTGELFF. The CDR3 region has the DNA TGTGCCAGCAGCCGGGAGGCGGGGGCCTACACCGGGGAGCTGTTTTTT.